This T cell receptor (beta chain) appears in the sequencing data of a study of T cell changes during pregnancy in multiple sclerosis. Only in-frame clones appear in the TCRdb table, and some are missing; sequencing was by immunoSEQ multiplex PCR. The sample consists of some 60,000 clones, 92% of them appearing once. The germline V gene encodes CDR1 SGHDT and CDR2 YYEEEE. Losses at the gene ends were 4 bases for V and 9 bases for J; bases not matched to a gene: 13. The CDR3 totals 15 residues. The source of this sequence is a female donor with multiple sclerosis, enrolled in a pregnancy study. This sample comprised peripheral blood, obtained in the first trimester of pregnancy. This chain links TRBV5-6 with TRBJ2-7; 10 positions match TRBD1. CDR3 sequence (DNA): TGTGCCAGCAGCACCGGGACAGGGGCCCGCTCGGGGCAGTACTTC. This translates into CASSTGTGARSGQYF.